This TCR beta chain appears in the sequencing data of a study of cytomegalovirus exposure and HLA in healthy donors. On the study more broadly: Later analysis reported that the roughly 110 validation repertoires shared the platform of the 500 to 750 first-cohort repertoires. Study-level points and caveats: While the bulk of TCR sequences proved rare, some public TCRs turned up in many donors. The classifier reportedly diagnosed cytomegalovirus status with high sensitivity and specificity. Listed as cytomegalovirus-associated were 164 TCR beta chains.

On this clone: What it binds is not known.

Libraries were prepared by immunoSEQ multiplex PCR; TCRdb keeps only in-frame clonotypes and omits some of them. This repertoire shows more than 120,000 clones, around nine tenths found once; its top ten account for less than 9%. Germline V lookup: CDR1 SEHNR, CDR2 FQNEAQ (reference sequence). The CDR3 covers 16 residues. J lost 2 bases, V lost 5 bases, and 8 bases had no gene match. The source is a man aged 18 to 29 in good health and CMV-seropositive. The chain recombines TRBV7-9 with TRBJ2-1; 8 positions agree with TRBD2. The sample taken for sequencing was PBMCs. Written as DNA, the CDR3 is TGTGCCAGCAGCACCTACACTAGCGGACCCTACAATGAGCAGTTCTTC. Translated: CASSTYTSGPYNEQFF.